This TCR beta chain was recorded in a study of shared clonotypes between healthy human individuals. For the study at large: Per donor, CD8 memory used one plate, CD8 naive used two, CD4 memory used three and CD4 naive used three.

The CDR3 runs to 15 residues. Per the germline V gene, CDR1 is SGDLS and CDR2 is YYNGEE. After removal of 4 bases from V and 1 base from J, the junction contained 7 bases not matched to a gene. The assay was run at deep level. It was roughly 190 ng DNA, some 30,000 T cell genomes, that sorted-subset replicate PCRs used. Authors' processing steps: Filtering differed for immunoSEQ, which gave only junction sequences without quality scores. TCRdb's table, derived via immunoSEQ multiplex PCR, lists solely in-frame clones and lacks some. V and J calls and clone size are those listed in that table; D and trimming were worked out from the DNA. The profile covers roughly 170,000 clones, with about 66% appearing a single time and about 10% taken by the ten largest.

The chain employs TRBV9 and TRBJ2-5; TRBD2 matches at 7 bases. The origin of this receptor is a man between 25 and 39 years old in good health. The material sequenced was memory CD4+ T cells sorted from blood. Subset here: CD45RA-negative fraction. The CDR3 DNA reads as TGTGCCAGCAGCCCACGGAGCGGGACCCAAGAGACCCAGTACTTC. Its protein is CASSPRSGTQETQYF.